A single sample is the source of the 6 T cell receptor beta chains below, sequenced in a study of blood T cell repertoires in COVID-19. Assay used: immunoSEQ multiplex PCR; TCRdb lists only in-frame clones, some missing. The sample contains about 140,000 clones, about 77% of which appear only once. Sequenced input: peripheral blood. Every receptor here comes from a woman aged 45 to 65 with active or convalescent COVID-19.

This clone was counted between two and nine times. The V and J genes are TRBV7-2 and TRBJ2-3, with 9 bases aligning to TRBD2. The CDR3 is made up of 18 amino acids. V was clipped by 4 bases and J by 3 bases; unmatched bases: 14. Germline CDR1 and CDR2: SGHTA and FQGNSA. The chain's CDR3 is CASSYTFSGGVVTDTQYF. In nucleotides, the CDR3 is TGTGCCAGCAGCTACACCTTTAGCGGGGGCGTAGTGACAGATACGCAGTATTTT.

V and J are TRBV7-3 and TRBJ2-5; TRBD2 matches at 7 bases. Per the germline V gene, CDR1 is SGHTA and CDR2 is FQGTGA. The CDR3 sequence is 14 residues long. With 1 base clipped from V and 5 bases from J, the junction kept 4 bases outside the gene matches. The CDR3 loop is CASSLSGSSETQYF. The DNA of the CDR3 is TGTGCCAGCAGCTTAAGCGGGAGTTCGGAGACCCAGTACTTC. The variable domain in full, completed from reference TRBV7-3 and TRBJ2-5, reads GAGVSQTPSNKVTEKGKYVELRCDPISGHTALYWYRQSLGQGPEFLIYFQGTGAADDSGLPNDRFFAVRPEGSVSTLKIQRTERGDSAVYLCASSLSGSSETQYFGPGTRLLVL.

CDR3 DNA sequence: TGCAGCGTTTTCGGAAGCGGGGGGCCCAACACCGGGGAGCTGTTTTTT. Protein: CSVFGSGGPNTGELFF. The chain is built from TRBV29-1 and TRBJ2-2, with 9 bases matching TRBD2. V shed 5 bases, J shed 2 bases, and the junction held 9 bases outside the gene matches. The length of the CDR3 is 16 residues. Germline V gene sequence: CDR1 SQVTM, CDR2 ANQGSEA.

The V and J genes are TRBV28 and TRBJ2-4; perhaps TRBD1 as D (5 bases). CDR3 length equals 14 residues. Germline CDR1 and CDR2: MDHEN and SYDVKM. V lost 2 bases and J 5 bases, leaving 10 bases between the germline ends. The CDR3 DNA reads TGTGCCAGCAGTTTAGCAGGGTCCGAAAACATTCAGTACTTC. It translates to CASSLAGSENIQYF.

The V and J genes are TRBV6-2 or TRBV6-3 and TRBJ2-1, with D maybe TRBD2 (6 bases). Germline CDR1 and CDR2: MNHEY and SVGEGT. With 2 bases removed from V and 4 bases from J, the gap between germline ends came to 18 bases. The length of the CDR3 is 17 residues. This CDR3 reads CASSYPLGVAVYNEQFF. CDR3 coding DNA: TGTGCCAGCAGTTACCCCCTAGGGGTAGCGGTTTACAATGAGCAGTTCTTC.

The CDR3 bases are TGTGCCAGCAGCTTATTGGGACAGGGGACCAGGAGCAATCAGCCCCAGCATTTT. It is translated as CASSLLGQGTRSNQPQHF. The V gene is TRBV7-2, the J gene TRBJ1-5, with TRBD1 identical over 10 bases. The CDR3 has 18 residues. V trimming: 2 bases; J trimming: 1 base; junction bases outside the gene matches: 8. Germline V gene sequence: CDR1 SGHTA, CDR2 FQGNSA.